These 31 T cell receptor beta chains share one sample of origin, sequenced in a study of T cells in Graves' hyperthyroidism and ophthalmopathy (dated by TCRdb to between 2019 and 2020). Library method: multiplex PCR. Sequencing took place on an Illumina HiSeq 2000. Amplification of TCR beta CDR3 regions was carried out from RNA transcripts. The first round of RT-PCR for the TCR CDR3 was performed with the HTBI primer set and the Qiagen OneStep RT-PCR kit. The public reads were reanalyzed by TCRdb: fastp trimming at Q25, MiXCR alignment, in-frame beta chains only. Duplicate CDR3 protein sequences are folded into a single record with the most common DNA and genes. The sample profile shows around 520,000 distinct CDR3 sequences; roughly 25% of them were found once. Jointly, the top ten make up approximately 10% of the sample. Input material: blood. The receptors were gathered from a woman aged 30 to 39 with Graves' ophthalmopathy.

This clonotype occurred many times. This chain joins TRBV5-1 and TRBJ2-6, with 8 bases lining up with TRBD1. Germline loops: CDR1 SGHRS, CDR2 YFSETQ. This CDR3 has 15 residues. The V and J ends lost 3 bases and 4 bases, in that order; junction bases with no gene match: 3. The CDR3 sequence is CASSSTGDGANVLTF. The CDR3 bases are TGCGCCAGCAGCTCGACAGGGGACGGGGCCAACGTCCTGACTTTC.

At least ten counts were recorded for this clonotype. CDR3 amino acids: CASSHTSGGVETQYF. The CDR3 region has the DNA TGCGCCAGCAGCCATACTAGCGGGGGGGTAGAGACCCAGTACTTC. The chain joins TRBV4-1 to TRBJ2-5, with 13 bases identical to TRBD2. The J segment lost 4 bases and the V segment lost 3 bases, leaving 2 bases of the junction unmatched. In germline, CDR1 is MGHRA, CDR2 YSYEKL. This CDR3 has 15 amino acids.

The chain combines TRBV30 with TRBJ1-3; D unresolved. Looked up from germline, CDR1 is GTSNPN and CDR2 is SVGIG (reference sequence). The CDR3 covers 15 residues. V was pared by 1 base and J by 0 bases, with 10 bases between. The CDR3 nucleotides read TGTGCCTGGAGTGCCCCTCGGAACTCTGGAAACACCATATATTTT. This encodes CAWSAPRNSGNTIYF.

This clonotype has only a few counts. The chain has TRBV20-1 and TRBJ2-7; 12 positions match TRBD2. The V and J ends lost 3 bases and 4 bases, in that order; junction bases with no gene match: 4. CDR3 length: 14 residues. CDR1 is DFQATT, CDR2 SNEGSKA, per germline (reference sequence). The CDR3 here is CSASTSGRRYEQYF. CDR3 sequence (DNA): TGCAGTGCTAGTACTAGCGGGAGGAGGTACGAGCAGTACTTC.

V usage is TRBV24-1 and J usage is TRBJ1-1, with 8 bases aligning to TRBD1. The CDR3 is 15 amino acids. With V trimmed by 2 bases and J by 7 bases, 8 bases remained unmatched. Germline values: CDR1 KGHDR, CDR2 SFDVKD. The CDR3 DNA sequence: TGTGCCACCAGTGATTCCCGGGACAGGAATCGTGAAGCTTTCTTT. It is translated as CATSDSRDRNREAFF.

This clonotype was picked up many times. The chain employs TRBV24-1 and TRBJ2-5; unclear D gene. This CDR3 is built from 12 residues. In germline, CDR1 is KGHDR, CDR2 SFDVKD. The germline V and J ends were trimmed by 3 bases and 3 bases, with 4 bases remaining between them. The CDR3 is CATSDIEETQYF. The DNA for the CDR3 is TGTGCCACCAGTGATATTGAAGAGACCCAGTACTTC.

V and J are TRBV7-9 and TRBJ2-7; maybe TRBD2 (6 bases). Germline CDR1 is SEHNR and CDR2 is FQNEAQ (reference sequence). Trimming left V 5 bases short and J 0 bases short, with 11 bases between. CDR3 length equals 14 residues. In DNA form, the CDR3 reads TGTGCCAGCAGCATCGGGACTTCCTCCTACGAGCAGTACTTC. Protein product: CASSIGTSSYEQYF.

This clonotype was picked up many times. The chain has TRBV15 and TRBJ2-5, with 9 bases lining up with TRBD2. The trim removed 0 bases at V and 5 bases at J, leaving 7 bases unmatched. This CDR3 contains 16 residues. The germline V gene has CDR1 LNHNV and CDR2 YYDKDF (reference sequence). The CDR3, as DNA: TGTGCCACCAGCAGAGATCTAGGGGCGGGAGGGGAGACCCAGTACTTC. Translation: CATSRDLGAGGETQYF.

In this sample, this clonotype turned up many times. V gene TRBV6-5 combines with J gene TRBJ1-1; the match to TRBD1 covers 7 bases. J was trimmed by 0 bases and V by 6 bases; bases with no gene match: 7. CDR3 length: 15 residues. The germline gives CDR1 MNHEY, CDR2 SVGAGI. CDR3 sequence (DNA): TGTGCCAGCAGGATTGCAGGGGGGATGAACACTGAAGCTTTCTTT. The encoded protein is CASRIAGGMNTEAFF.

This clonotype has more than one count but fewer than ten. The genes are TRBV3-1 and TRBJ2-5; D remains unclear. Germline lookup yields CDR1 LGHDT and CDR2 YNNKEL (reference sequence). V was pared by 2 bases and J by 0 bases, with 13 bases between. The CDR3 sequence is 16 residues long. DNA of the CDR3: TGTGCCAGCAGCCAATTGAGATGGACGGACCAAGAGACCCAGTACTTC. Its protein is CASSQLRWTDQETQYF.

The V call is TRBV6-2 or TRBV6-3, the J call TRBJ2-7; 11 nucleotides agree with TRBD2. V shed 6 bases, J shed 5 bases, and the junction held 12 bases outside the gene matches. CDR3 length equals 16 residues. Germline CDR1 is MNHEY and CDR2 is SVGEGT. The CDR3 spells CASRPGTSGSFHEQYF. Here the CDR3 DNA reads TGTGCCAGCAGGCCTGGCACTAGCGGGAGTTTCCACGAGCAGTACTTC.

A remark on this clonotype: This may arise from a read error, as a much more abundant clone is one base away. V usage is TRBV18 and J usage is TRBJ1-2; D might be TRBD1 (5 bases). The germline V gene encodes CDR1 KGHSH and CDR2 LQKENI. This CDR3 spans 15 amino acids. In DNA form, the CDR3 reads TGTGCCAGCGCACCCGGAGAAGGACAAACCCGGGGCTACACCTTC. Its translation: CASAPGEGQTRGYTF.

This clonotype was observed many times. The chain couples TRBV12-3 or TRBV12-4 to TRBJ1-1; 8 bases match TRBD1. The J segment lost 3 bases and the V segment lost 3 bases, leaving 6 bases of the junction unmatched. The CDR3 has 15 amino acids. The CDR3 bases are TGTGCCAGCAGTTTGCCGGCAGGGGGCTACACTGAAGCTTTCTTT. Encoded protein: CASSLPAGGYTEAFF.

With regard to this clonotype: With a much larger clone just one base away, this may be a read error. This chain uses TRBV5-1 with TRBJ1-1; D may be TRBD1 (5 bases). Deletions cut 0 bases from V and 1 base from J, with 13 bases between. The CDR3 extends over 16 amino acids. CDR1 SGHRS and CDR2 YFSETQ come from the germline V gene. CDR3 protein: CASSLEGTEWNTEAFF. CDR3 nucleotides: TGCGCCAGCAGCTTGGAGGGGACCGAGTGGAACACTGAAGCTTTCTTT.

This clonotype was detected ten times or more. The chain couples TRBV7-3 to TRBJ2-7, with 9 bases fitting TRBD1. CDR3 length equals 16 residues. In germline, CDR1 is SGHTA, CDR2 FQGTGA. J lost 5 bases, V lost 5 bases, and 13 bases had no gene match. CDR3 sequence: CASSPSNPGQGDEQYF. CDR3 nucleotide sequence: TGTGCCAGCAGCCCGTCAAACCCGGGACAGGGCGACGAGCAGTACTTC.

The CDR3 spells CASSQVDRGEDTEAFF. CDR3 in DNA: TGCGCCAGCAGCCAAGTGGACAGGGGGGAGGACACTGAAGCTTTCTTT. V is TRBV4-1 and J is TRBJ1-1, with 10 bases lining up with TRBD1. The CDR3 runs 16 residues. V lost 1 base and J lost 3; bases outside the gene matches: 5. Germline CDR1 and CDR2: MGHRA and YSYEKL.

This clonotype was seen ten or more times. The chain combines TRBV6-5 with TRBJ2-5; D not certain. CDR1 MNHEY and CDR2 SVGAGI come from the germline V gene. The CDR3 totals 18 residues. Trimming took off 4 bases at V and 3 bases at J, with 24 bases between the two ends. CDR3 DNA sequence: TGTGCCAGCAGTTCGGGTCAAAGCGCCGGCGGATGGAAAGAGACCCAGTACTTC. Amino acids: CASSSGQSAGGWKETQYF.

About this clonotype: Likely a read error: the CDR3 ends without its conserved phenylalanine or tryptophan. No DNA is shown, since the ends of the CDR3 on it are uncertain; the CDR3 is the one TCRdb lists. This chain uses TRBV11-1 with TRBJ1-1; the table gives TRBD1 as D, unverified against the DNA. The CDR3 totals 14 residues, both ends included. Germline V CDR1 and CDR2: SGHAT, FQDESV (reference sequence). The CDR3 is CASSSQVLNTEACV.

This clonotype was recorded many times. CDR3 sequence: CASSYFNRGPNEQYF. Written as DNA, the CDR3 is TGTGCCAGCAGTTATTTCAACAGGGGGCCGAACGAGCAGTACTTC. The chain is built from TRBV6-5 and TRBJ2-7; 9 bases line up with TRBD1. Unmatched junction bases numbered 8, after V lost 3 bases and J lost 5 bases. CDR3 length: 15 residues. Looked up from germline, CDR1 is MNHEY and CDR2 is SVGAGI.

The rearrangement links TRBV28 to TRBJ1-2; D is ambiguous. V gave up 3 bases and J gave up 6 bases, with 5 bases separating them. Germline CDR1 and CDR2: MDHEN and SYDVKM. The CDR3 extends over 11 amino acids. The CDR3 region is CASSFWHGYTF. CDR3 DNA sequence: TGTGCCAGCAGTTTCTGGCATGGCTACACCTTC.

In its sample, this clonotype was seen a few times. V is TRBV28 and J is TRBJ2-5; D call uncertain. V was cut by 5 bases and J by 1 base, with 17 bases left in between. CDR3 length: 16 amino acids. Germline values: CDR1 MDHEN, CDR2 SYDVKM. DNA for the CDR3: TGTGCCAGCAGTCTCCTTCAAGTTGCAACCCAAGAGACCCAGTACTTC. This gives the protein CASSLLQVATQETQYF. The variable domain in full, with the rest retrieved from reference TRBV28 and TRBJ2-5, is DVKVTQSSRYLVKRTGEKVFLECVQDMDHENMFWYRQDPGLGLRLIYFSYDVKMKEKGDIPEGYSVSREKKERFSLILESASTNQTSMYLCASSLLQVATQETQYFGPGTRLLVL.

The sample holds many counts of this clonotype. CDR3 DNA: TGTGCCAGCAGGGGGCCGACCAGGCAGCCCCAGCATTTT. This sequence encodes CASRGPTRQPQHF. This rearrangement joins TRBV28 to TRBJ1-5; tentatively, D is TRBD1 (5 bases). V was cut by 6 bases and J by 7 bases, with 13 bases left in between. CDR3 size: 13 residues. Germline CDR1 and CDR2: MDHEN and SYDVKM.

This clonotype came up many times. The DNA of the CDR3 is TGTGCCAGCAGTGAAGCGCTTTCCGCGGCAGTGTTTGAAGCTTTCTTT. It is translated as CASSEALSAAVFEAFF. The rearrangement links TRBV6-1 to TRBJ1-1; D not resolved. CDR1 is MNHNS, CDR2 SASEGT, per germline. The CDR3 is made up of 16 amino acids. V was trimmed by 0 bases and J by 7 bases, leaving 18 bases between them.

This clonotype was seen repeatedly, ten times or more. The chain joins TRBV20-1 to TRBJ1-2, with 10 bases lining up with TRBD1. Trimming at V came to 4 bases and at J to 6 bases, leaving 11 bases not matched to a gene. This CDR3 spans 15 amino acids. Germline lookup yields CDR1 DFQATT and CDR2 SNEGSKA (reference sequence). The CDR3 loop reads CSAIRDRGRRDGYTF. DNA of the CDR3: TGCAGTGCTATCCGGGACAGGGGCCGCCGGGATGGCTACACCTTC.

This chain links TRBV18 with TRBJ1-2; the D gene is possibly TRBD1 (6 bases). V lost 6 bases and J 6 bases, leaving 17 bases between the germline ends. The CDR3 length is 14 residues. Germline V gene sequence: CDR1 KGHSH, CDR2 LQKENI. CDR3 coding DNA: TGTGCCAGCTCCCGCGAACAGGGCAATGATGGCTACACCTTC. This translates into CASSREQGNDGYTF.

This clonotype was seen a handful of times. The gene calls are TRBV9 and TRBJ2-2, with 12 bases that match TRBD2. The germline V gene encodes CDR1 SGDLS and CDR2 YYNGEE. The CDR3 has 17 amino acids. V shed 3 bases, J shed 5 bases, and the junction held 8 bases outside the gene matches. Here the CDR3 reads CASSAPGTSGFTGELFF. The DNA of the CDR3 is TGTGCCAGCAGCGCCCCCGGGACTAGCGGGTTTACCGGGGAGCTGTTTTTT.

The chain combines TRBV5-1 with TRBJ1-2; 8 bases map to TRBD1. This CDR3 comprises 14 residues. V trimming: 3 bases; J trimming: 4 bases; junction bases outside the gene matches: 5. Germline-derived CDR1 and CDR2 are SGHRS and YFSETQ. DNA for the CDR3: TGCGCCAGCAGCTCATCAGGGGGCGTCTATGGCTACACCTTC. This encodes CASSSSGGVYGYTF.

The rearrangement links TRBV6-1 to TRBJ2-7; D perhaps matches TRBD2 (6 bases). The V end lost 7 bases, the J end lost 0 bases, and 13 bases lay between the germline ends. CDR1 is MNHNS, CDR2 SASEGT, per germline. The CDR3 runs to 14 residues. CDR3 in DNA: TGTGCCAGCATGGCAGGACTATTCTCCTACGAGCAGTACTTC. It codes for CASMAGLFSYEQYF.

This clonotype occurred a few times. The chain couples TRBV5-1 to TRBJ2-7; 12 positions agree with TRBD2. The CDR3 length is 15 residues. CDR1 and CDR2 from the germline V gene are SGHRS and YFSETQ. The V segment lost 4 bases and the J segment 5 bases; nucleotides outside the gene matches: 7. Here the CDR3 DNA reads TGCGCCAGCAGCGACATTTCTAGCGGGAGGGACGAGCAGTACTTC. This encodes CASSDISSGRDEQYF.

This clonotype has ten or more counts. V gene TRBV10-1 combines with J gene TRBJ2-7; D perhaps matches TRBD2 (6 bases). CDR3 length: 13 residues. Deletions cut 4 bases from V and 4 bases from J, with 11 bases between. Germline loops: CDR1 WNHNN, CDR2 SYGVQD (reference sequence). CDR3 in amino acids: CASSAGSLYEQYF. CDR3 DNA: TGCGCCAGCAGTGCCGGGAGTCTGTACGAGCAGTACTTC.

This clonotype was found many times. The genes are TRBV28 and TRBJ1-5; 8 bases agree with TRBD1. Per germline, CDR1 MDHEN and CDR2 SYDVKM. The length of the CDR3 is 14 residues. V trimming: 8 bases; J trimming: 9 bases; junction bases outside the gene matches: 12. The CDR3 sequence: CASGGTGKYGPQHF. The CDR3 DNA reads TGTGCCAGCGGCGGGACAGGCAAATATGGGCCCCAGCATTTT.